A selection of T cell receptor beta chains follows, all from one sample in a study of cytomegalovirus exposure and HLA in healthy donors. Some clones are missing from TCRdb's copy, which holds only in-frame ones; the method was immunoSEQ multiplex PCR. Counted here are almost 200,000 clones, 75% to 85% occurring once; the ten biggest clones make up about 2.5%. Sequencing used PBMCs. These receptors came from a woman between 50 and 59 years old in good health and CMV-seronegative. The CDR3 runs from the conserved cysteine through the conserved F or W. A D gene is named only where the DNA matches it firmly. Only some rows state a clone size, as once, few, many or a class for expanded clones.

j_call: TRBJ1-5; clone_size: NA; v_call: TRBV7-3; d_call: NA; cdr3_nt: TGTGCCAGCAGCTTAGGACTGAATCAGCCCCAGCATTTT; cdr3_aa: CASSLGLNQPQHF
j_call: TRBJ2-1; clone_size: NA; v_call: TRBV25-1; d_call: TRBD2; cdr3_nt: TGTGCCAGCAGAATGGGGGGGTCCTACAATGAGCAGTTCTTC; cdr3_aa: CASRMGGSYNEQFF
j_call: TRBJ2-5; clone_size: NA; v_call: TRBV9; d_call: TRBD2; cdr3_nt: TGTGCCAGCAGCTCCAAAGGTGGTAGAGTTGGGACTAGCGGAGAGGAGGCCCAGTACTTC; cdr3_aa: CASSSKGGRVGTSGEEAQYF
j_call: TRBJ2-1; clone_size: NA; v_call: TRBV11-2; d_call: TRBD2; cdr3_nt: TGTGCCAGCAGCTTAAATACGGGAGGTACGAATGAGCAGTTCTTC; cdr3_aa: CASSLNTGGTNEQFF
j_call: TRBJ1-6; clone_size: NA; v_call: TRBV27; d_call: NA; cdr3_nt: TGTGCCAGCAGCAGACTGAATAATTCACCCCTCCACTTT; cdr3_aa: CASSRLNNSPLHF
j_call: TRBJ2-1; clone_size: few; v_call: TRBV10-3; d_call: NA; cdr3_nt: TGTGCCATCAGAGAAGAGGGGGGGAATGAGCAGTTCTTC; cdr3_aa: CAIREEGGNEQFF
j_call: TRBJ1-2; clone_size: NA; v_call: TRBV2; d_call: NA; cdr3_nt: TGTGCCAGCAGTCCCAGGGGTCTTAACTATGGCTACACCTTC; cdr3_aa: CASSPRGLNYGYTF
j_call: TRBJ2-1; clone_size: NA; v_call: TRBV7-9; d_call: NA; cdr3_nt: TGTGCCAGCAGCGTGGGGGAGGCCTGGAATTACAATGAGCAGTTCTTC; cdr3_aa: CASSVGEAWNYNEQFF
j_call: TRBJ1-5; clone_size: NA; v_call: TRBV19; d_call: TRBD1; cdr3_nt: TGTGCCAGTATGAGGAGACAGGGTATAAGCAATCAGCCCCAGCATTTT; cdr3_aa: CASMRRQGISNQPQHF
j_call: TRBJ2-1; clone_size: few; v_call: TRBV6-1; d_call: TRBD2; cdr3_nt: TGTGCCAGCAGTGAAGGTAGCGGGATTCGGGTGTTCTTC; cdr3_aa: CASSEGSGIRVFF
j_call: TRBJ2-1; clone_size: NA; v_call: TRBV30; d_call: NA; cdr3_nt: TGTGCCGCGCCTAGGCCTAAGGTCAATGAGCAGTTCTTC; cdr3_aa: CAAPRPKVNEQFF
j_call: TRBJ2-5; clone_size: NA; v_call: TRBV9; d_call: TRBD2; cdr3_nt: TGTGCCAGCAGCGTCGGGACTAGCGGGAGTAACCAAGAGACCCAGTACTTC; cdr3_aa: CASSVGTSGSNQETQYF
j_call: TRBJ1-1; clone_size: NA; v_call: TRBV27; d_call: TRBD1; cdr3_nt: TGTGCCAGCAGTTTCCAGTTTACCGGGACAGGGACTAAAGCTTTCTTT; cdr3_aa: CASSFQFTGTGTKAFF
j_call: TRBJ2-7; clone_size: once; v_call: TRBV6-5; d_call: NA; cdr3_nt: TGTGCCAGCAGTCAGAAAGTGCCGCCCTACGAGCAGTACTTC; cdr3_aa: CASSQKVPPYEQYF
j_call: TRBJ1-3; clone_size: NA; v_call: TRBV18; d_call: NA; cdr3_nt: TGTGCCAGCTCGGAAAACAGGCAACTCTCTGGAAACACCATATATTTT; cdr3_aa: CASSENRQLSGNTIYF
j_call: TRBJ1-4; clone_size: NA; v_call: TRBV19; d_call: NA; cdr3_nt: TGTGCCAGTAGTATTCCAGGGGATATGGGAAAACTGTTTTTT; cdr3_aa: CASSIPGDMGKLFF
j_call: TRBJ2-7; clone_size: NA; v_call: TRBV30; d_call: NA; cdr3_nt: TGTGCCTGGGGACAGTCGGTAGGCGAGCAGTACTTC; cdr3_aa: CAWGQSVGEQYF
j_call: TRBJ1-2; clone_size: NA; v_call: TRBV28; d_call: TRBD1; cdr3_nt: TGTGCCAGCAGTTCGGGACAGGGCAACTATGGCTACACCTTC; cdr3_aa: CASSSGQGNYGYTF
j_call: TRBJ2-2; clone_size: NA; v_call: TRBV7-9; d_call: TRBD1; cdr3_nt: TGTGCCAGCAGGCCGGACAGGGGGGTCACCGGGGAGCTGTTTTTT; cdr3_aa: CASRPDRGVTGELFF
j_call: TRBJ2-1; clone_size: NA; v_call: TRBV6-4; d_call: TRBD2; cdr3_nt: TGTGCCAGCAGTGACTCTGGGACTAGCGGGAGCAGTGAGCAGTTCTTC; cdr3_aa: CASSDSGTSGSSEQFF
j_call: TRBJ2-1; clone_size: NA; v_call: TRBV28; d_call: TRBD2; cdr3_nt: TGTGCCAGCAGCCGACCATCTAGCGGCTATGACAATGAGCAGTTCTTC; cdr3_aa: CASSRPSSGYDNEQFF
j_call: TRBJ1-4; clone_size: NA; v_call: TRBV19; d_call: TRBD1; cdr3_nt: TGTGCCAGTAGTGACAGGGGCTCGGGGGATGAAAAACTGTTTTTT; cdr3_aa: CASSDRGSGDEKLFF
j_call: TRBJ2-7; clone_size: NA; v_call: TRBV29-1; d_call: NA; cdr3_nt: TGCAGCGTTTTTTTCCTAGCTGATGCCTACGAGCAGTACTTC; cdr3_aa: CSVFFLADAYEQYF
j_call: TRBJ2-1; clone_size: NA; v_call: TRBV11-2; d_call: TRBD2; cdr3_nt: TGTGCCAGCAGCCCTCTTTTAGCGGGAGGGCAATTCTTC; cdr3_aa: CASSPLLAGGQFF
j_call: TRBJ2-7; clone_size: NA; v_call: TRBV19; d_call: TRBD1; cdr3_nt: TGTGCCAGTAGCAACCTCGGTGTGACAGGGCCGAAGGGCTACGAGCAGTACTTC; cdr3_aa: CASSNLGVTGPKGYEQYF
j_call: TRBJ1-1; clone_size: NA; v_call: TRBV7-6; d_call: NA; cdr3_nt: TGTGCCAGCAGCTTAGAAGGGGCTACTGAAGCTTTCTTT; cdr3_aa: CASSLEGATEAFF